This TCR beta chain appears in the sequencing data of a study of CD8 T cells in Susac syndrome. After extraction with the RNeasy kit, about 0.5 to 1 ug of the RNA was reverse transcribed using random hexamers. Amplification of the TCR beta CDR3 was carried out by immunoSEQ multiplex PCR, which spanned a total of 54 Vbeta and 13 Jbeta segments. TCRdb re-derived calls from the immunoSEQ multiplex PCR reads in MiXCR, one entry per CDR3 protein. The data contain 150,000 to 200,000 distinct CDR3 sequences, around 93% of them seen just once; the ten biggest clones take up 0.12% to 0.15%. CD8+ and CD4+ blood T cells underwent TCR beta sequencing. CDR3 length: 13 amino acids. V was cut by 7 bases and J by 5 bases, with 12 bases left in between. Germline V CDR1 and CDR2: KGHDR, SFDVKD.

Sequenced input: CD4+ T cells from PBMCs. This receptor was identified in a human donor in good health. The rearrangement links TRBV24-1 to TRBJ2-3; D may correspond to TRBD1 or TRBD2 (6 bases each). The CDR3 DNA follows: TGTGCCACCAGCTTACAGGGAGGAGATACGCAGTATTTT. Amino acids: CATSLQGGDTQYF.